The present T cell receptor beta chain was sequenced within a study of blood T cell repertoires in COVID-19 (TCRdb year 2020). About the investigation overall: Samples covering the acute and convalescent phases of COVID-19 were provided by collaborators in the United States, Italy and Spain. The material from the prospective study consisted of cDNA or gDNA derived from T cells, B-cell-depleted T cells, or PBMCs. The dataset comprised deeply sampled blood TCRbeta repertoires from subjects exposed to, actively infected with, or recovered from COVID-19. The repertoires were made available in a free public database intended to serve as a resource for research on the immune response to SARS-CoV-2. The samples were drawn from the first 160 participants of the ongoing ImmuneRACE study and from under 1,500 subjects provided by 6 global collaborators. Sample metadata almost always included a de-identified subject ID, COVID-19 status, age in years and sex. Where available, HLA class I and class II types were taken from metadata supplied by the sample provider and were not determined by assay-based typing.

Comments on this clone: Its antigen has not been determined. Per-base qualities were not stored, and no clone one base away is much larger.

The collaborating institutions used their own protocols to collect whole blood in K2EDTA tubes. For TCRbeta analysis, collaborators shipped samples as frozen whole blood, isolated PBMCs, or DNA extracted from either of those sample types. The immunoSEQ Assay, a bias-controlled multiplex PCR, was used to amplify TCRbeta CDR3 regions from genomic DNA. Per the source publication's procedure: Nucleated cell counts per sample were estimated from amplification of reference gene primers within the assay. Sequence reads were collapsed and filtered to measure the absolute abundance of every unique TCRbeta CDR3 rearrangement. For each sample, productive Simpson clonality was calculated as the square root of Simpson's diversity index over productive rearrangements. In TCRdb, the immuneACCESS table is reduced to in-frame sequences with V and J assigned. These tables do not hold every clone; where another copy was compared, an unresolved V gene accounts for under half, and the others remain unexplained. V and J calls and clone size are copied from that table; D and trimming were computed from the DNA. The sample table holds approximately 280,000 clones, of which around 89% were seen once. Around 4.4% of the sample is taken by the ten largest.

The paper's findings and limits, for the study overall: How much clinical and demographic metadata was included differed by source and by participant, and the metadata was provided uncurated.

Sequencing input: peripheral blood. The origin of this receptor is a man in his forties with acute or convalescent COVID-19.

CDR3 region: CASSPFLDTQYF. The DNA is TGTGCCAGCAGCCCCTTTCTAGATACGCAGTATTTT. The V and J genes are TRBV7-2 and TRBJ2-3, with the D gene not clear enough to name. Trimming takes 5 bases from V and 5 bases from J, and the germline ends sit 8 bases apart. From its cysteine to its phenylalanine, the CDR3 spans 12 amino acids. The retained sequence is limited to the CDR3, 36 bases, with the frame set at the first base. CDR1 SGHTA and CDR2 FQGNSA were looked up in the germline V gene.